This is a list of T cell receptor beta chains from one sample in a study of blood T cell repertoires in COVID-19. Only in-frame clones appear in the TCRdb table, and some are missing; sequencing was by immunoSEQ multiplex PCR. The sample consists of 540,000 or so clones, 85% to 90% of them appearing once. The specimen sequenced was peripheral blood. The receptors shown here come from a woman aged 45-59 years with COVID-19, enrolled during active disease. CDR3s include the opening cysteine and the closing phenylalanine or tryptophan. The D gene is left open where the match is weak. Size tells how often a clone was seen (once, few, many) or the class of an expanded clone, and some rows leave it out.

J gene	D gene	V gene	clone size	CDR3 protein	CDR3 DNA
TRBJ1-3	-	TRBV5-6	-	CASSPRGRLSGNTIYF	TGTGCCAGCAGCCCCAGGGGTCGTCTCTCTGGAAACACCATATATTTT
TRBJ2-3	-	TRBV5-1	-	CASSFEAGTDTQYF	TGCGCCAGCAGCTTTGAGGCGGGTACGGATACGCAGTATTTT
TRBJ2-5	-	TRBV29-1	-	CSAKGTVETQYF	TGCAGCGCGAAAGGGACTGTAGAAACCCAGTACTTC
TRBJ1-5	-	TRBV6-1	-	CASSEAMGQGNQPQHF	TGTGCCAGCAGTGAAGCAATGGGACAAGGTAATCAGCCCCAGCATTTT
TRBJ2-3	TRBD2	TRBV2	-	CASRGGDTDTQYF	TGTGCCAGCAGGGGGGGGGACACAGATACGCAGTATTTT
TRBJ1-2	-	TRBV9	-	CASSADINYGYTF	TGTGCCAGCAGTGCCGACATAAACTATGGCTACACCTTC
TRBJ1-2	TRBD1	TRBV19	once	CASSWDSLNYGYTF	TGTGCCAGTAGCTGGGACAGCCTAAACTATGGCTACACCTTC
TRBJ1-2	-	TRBV7-9	-	CASSLDGVDGYTF	TGTGCCAGCAGCTTAGACGGGGTGGACGGCTACACCTTC
TRBJ2-1	-	TRBV12-3/TRBV12-4	-	CASSLVIEQFF	TGTGCCAGCAGTTTAGTAATTGAGCAGTTCTTC
TRBJ1-1	TRBD1	TRBV3-1/TRBV3-2	-	CASSPGGTEAFF	TGTGCCAGCAGCCCAGGGGGGACTGAAGCTTTCTTT
TRBJ1-2	-	TRBV28	few	CASSPRGHIYGYTF	TGTGCCAGCTCACCTCGGGGACACATCTATGGCTACACCTTC
TRBJ1-5	TRBD1	TRBV30	few	CAWSFSDRLYQPQHF	TGTGCCTGGAGTTTTTCGGACAGGCTTTATCAGCCCCAGCATTTT
TRBJ1-2	-	TRBV6-5	-	CASTQKSHGYTF	TGTGCCAGCACCCAGAAATCGCACGGCTACACCTTC
TRBJ1-3	-	TRBV9	-	CASSVGQGSFGNTIYF	TGTGCCAGCAGCGTAGGGCAGGGAAGCTTTGGAAACACCATATATTTT
TRBJ1-1	-	TRBV15	-	CATSREYQGMGNTEAFF	TGTGCCACCAGCAGAGAATACCAGGGAATGGGGAACACTGAAGCTTTCTTT
TRBJ2-7	TRBD1	TRBV5-1	-	CASSHGTGGREQYF	TGCGCCAGCAGCCACGGGACAGGGGGACGCGAGCAGTACTTC
TRBJ1-2	TRBD1	TRBV27	-	CASSLSGQGANYGYTF	TGTGCCAGCAGTTTATCAGGACAGGGAGCTAACTATGGCTACACCTTC
TRBJ1-1	-	TRBV30	-	CAWQGVGTEAFF	TGTGCCTGGCAGGGTGTAGGCACTGAAGCTTTCTTT
TRBJ1-2	-	TRBV29-1	-	CSVGGDSSPPNYGYTF	TGCAGCGTCGGGGGGGACTCTTCCCCGCCTAACTATGGCTACACCTTC
TRBJ1-4	-	TRBV6-1	-	CASSETPTNEKLFF	TGTGCCAGCAGTGAGACACCCACTAATGAAAAACTGTTTTTT